This T cell receptor beta chain was recorded in a study of shared clonotypes between healthy human individuals. The study, taken as a whole, reports: Clonotype sharing among the donors was expected to vary with sequencing depth.

Here immunoSEQ multiplex PCR was the method, and the copy in TCRdb shows in-frame clones only, minus some. The data hold around 2.3 million clones, with approximately 96% observed a single time. About this clone: Its antigen is not known.

Germline V gives CDR1 SGDLS, CDR2 YYNGEE. This CDR3 has 14 residues. Between the trimmed V and J ends, which lost 3 bases and 6 bases, there was a span of 14 bases. The sample comprised naive CD4+ T cells sorted from blood. Subset defined: CD45RA+ positively selected. The clonotype comes from a man in his late teens or twenties in good health. V gene TRBV9 combines with J gene TRBJ2-3; the D call may be TRBD1 or TRBD2 (5 bases each). CDR3 loop: CASSAGTTADTQYF. The CDR3 DNA sequence: TGTGCCAGCAGCGCAGGGACCACCGCGGATACGCAGTATTTT.